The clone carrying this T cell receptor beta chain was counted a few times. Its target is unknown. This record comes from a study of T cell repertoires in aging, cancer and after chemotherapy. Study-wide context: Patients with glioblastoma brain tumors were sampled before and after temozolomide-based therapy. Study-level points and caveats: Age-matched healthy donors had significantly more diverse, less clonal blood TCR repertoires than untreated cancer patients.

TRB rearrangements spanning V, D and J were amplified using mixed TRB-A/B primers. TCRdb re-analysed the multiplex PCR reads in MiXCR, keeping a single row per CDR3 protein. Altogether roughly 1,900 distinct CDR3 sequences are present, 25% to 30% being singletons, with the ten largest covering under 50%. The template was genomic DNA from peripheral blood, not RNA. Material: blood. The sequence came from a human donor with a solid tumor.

The DNA of the CDR3 is TGTGCCAGCTCAGAAGACACCGGGGAGCTGTTTTTT. Translated, it gives CASSEDTGELFF. This rearrangement joins TRBV18 to TRBJ2-2, with no clear D. CDR3 size: 12 residues. V dropped 5 bases and J dropped 3 bases, with 4 bases sitting between them. Germline CDR1 reads KGHSH; CDR2 reads LQKENI.